The 28 T cell receptor beta chains reported below all come from one sample, sequenced in a study of shared clonotypes between healthy human individuals. Sequencing was performed with immunoSEQ multiplex PCR; in TCRdb, only in-frame clones are kept and a portion is missing. Seen here are roughly 2,000,000 clones, just under 95% observed once, and the top ten hold more than 1.5%. Terminally differentiated effector memory CD45RA+ cells were excluded by CCR7 positive selection of CD45RO-negative cells. The source material was naive CD8+ T cells from PBMCs. The receptors were gathered from a young man in good health. Some clones in this sample may be carry-over from other donors' samples.

The chain uses TRBV29-1 and TRBJ2-7, with D maybe TRBD2 (5 bases). From germline, CDR1 is SQVTM and CDR2 ANQGSEA. There are 12 residues in the CDR3. V was pared by 1 base and J by 6 bases, with 10 bases between. This chain's CDR3 is CSVEVLATEQYF. The CDR3 DNA follows: TGCAGCGTTGAAGTCTTAGCGACCGAGCAGTACTTC.

CDR3 nucleotide sequence: TGCGCCAGCAGTGACAGGGTAACAGATACGCAGTATTTT. This encodes CASSDRVTDTQYF. V is TRBV10-1 and J is TRBJ2-3; maybe TRBD1 (5 bases). Trimming left V 3 bases short and J 3 bases short, with 7 bases between. Germline assignment: CDR1 WNHNN and CDR2 SYGVQD (reference sequence). This CDR3 region has 13 residues.

The V gene is TRBV13, the J gene TRBJ2-6; D might be TRBD1 or TRBD2, each matching 5 bases. Trimming took off 4 bases at V and 4 bases at J, with 14 bases between the two ends. The CDR3 contains 16 residues. CDR1 is PRHDT and CDR2 is FYEKMQ in the germline V gene (reference sequence). The CDR3 loop reads CASSSNEGHGANVLTF. CDR3 DNA: TGTGCCAGCAGCTCAAATGAGGGGCACGGGGCCAACGTCCTGACTTTC.

This sequence joins TRBV10-3 and TRBJ1-1; 7 bases are shared with TRBD1. V gave up 4 bases and J gave up 4 bases; unmatched junction bases: 3. The germline gives CDR1 ENHRY, CDR2 SYGVKD. The CDR3 runs to 13 residues. This CDR3 reads CAISAQGSTEAFF. The CDR3 DNA is TGTGCCATCAGTGCACAGGGGAGCACTGAAGCTTTCTTT.

This clone has just a few counts. The gene calls are TRBV19 and TRBJ1-1; tentative D call: TRBD1 (6 bases). V dropped 2 bases and J dropped 4 bases, with 17 bases sitting between them. Germline V gene data show CDR1 as LNHDA and CDR2 as SQIVND (reference sequence). This CDR3 comprises 16 residues. Here the CDR3 DNA reads TGTGCCAGTAGTATACCACAGGGATTCCAGGTCACTGAAGCTTTCTTT. Its protein is CASSIPQGFQVTEAFF. The full variable domain, rest sourced from reference TRBV19 and TRBJ1-1, is DGGITQSPKYLFRKEGQNVTLSCEQNLNHDAMYWYRQDPGQGLRLIYYSQIVNDFQKGDIAEGYSVSREKKESFPLTVTSAQKNPTAFYLCASSIPQGFQVTEAFFGQGTRLTVV.

This rearrangement joins TRBV11-2 to TRBJ2-4, with 9 nucleotides matching TRBD2. CDR3 length: 14 residues. Germline assignment: CDR1 SGHAT and CDR2 FQNNGV. The ends lost 7 bases at V and 9 bases at J; junction bases unmatched: 10. The DNA for the CDR3 is TGTGCCAGCACGCCTAGCGGGATTGGTGGCATTCAGTACTTC. It is translated as CASTPSGIGGIQYF.

The CDR3 DNA is TGTGCCAGCAGGGGATCGCAGGGGCCGGACAGGGCTGTTAACTATGGCTACACCTTC. Encoded protein: CASRGSQGPDRAVNYGYTF. The genes are TRBV5-6 and TRBJ1-2, with 8 bases identical to TRBD1. Germline V gene lookup returns CDR1 SGHDT and CDR2 YYEEEE. V trimming: 5 bases; J trimming: 1 base; junction bases outside the gene matches: 19. The CDR3 runs to 19 residues.

This chain connects TRBV6-5 to TRBJ2-5, with D perhaps assigned TRBD1 or TRBD2 (5 bases each). Per the germline V gene, CDR1 is MNHEY and CDR2 is SVGAGI. V gave up 10 bases and J gave up 5 bases, with 14 bases separating them. The CDR3 is 12 residues long. The DNA for the CDR3 is TGTGCCATTGGACAAGAGCGGGAGACCCAGTACTTC. Its translation: CAIGQERETQYF.

This clone was recorded only once. This chain uses TRBV7-9 with TRBJ2-3; TRBD2 is a possible D gene (6 bases). The V end lost 0 bases, the J end lost 5 bases, and 6 bases lay between the germline ends. This CDR3 is 13 amino acids long. Per the germline V gene, CDR1 is SEHNR and CDR2 is FQNEAQ (reference sequence). The CDR3 region is CASSLAGGDTQYF. CDR3 in DNA: TGTGCCAGCAGCTTAGCCGGGGGAGATACGCAGTATTTT.

The V call is TRBV5-4, the J call TRBJ2-7; possibly TRBD1 or TRBD2 for D (5 bases each). This CDR3 spans 14 amino acids. Looked up from germline, CDR1 is SGHNT and CDR2 is YYREEE (reference sequence). V was clipped by 2 bases and J by 5 bases, with 14 bases between them. The CDR3 loop reads CASSLTGANDEQYF. The CDR3 region has the DNA TGTGCCAGCAGCTTAACCGGGGCCAACGACGAGCAGTACTTC. The entire variable domain, with the rest obtained from reference TRBV5-4 and TRBJ2-7, is as follows: ETGVTQSPTHLIKTRGQQVTLRCSSQSGHNTVSWYQQALGQGPQFIFQYYREEENGRGNFPPRFSGLQFPNYSSELNVNALELDDSALYLCASSLTGANDEQYFGPGTRLTVT.

This chain connects TRBV28 to TRBJ1-2; tentatively, D is TRBD1 (6 bases). V was pared by 4 bases and J by 5 bases, with 17 bases between. The CDR3 spans 15 residues. CDR1 is MDHEN, CDR2 SYDVKM, per germline. Here the CDR3 reads CASSSGEGHSYGYTF. The CDR3, as DNA: TGTGCCAGCAGTTCGGGGGAGGGACACTCTTATGGCTACACCTTC.

This clone has only a few counts. Other DNA sequences within the sample encode an identical CDR3. The chain has TRBV9 and TRBJ1-1, with no clear D. This CDR3 contains 12 residues. The V gene lost 2 bases and the J gene lost 5 bases, with 7 bases spanning the gap. Germline V CDR1 and CDR2: SGDLS, YYNGEE. The CDR3 reads CASSVEGTEAFF. The DNA of the CDR3 is TGTGCCAGCAGCGTGGAGGGAACTGAAGCTTTCTTT. Looking up the rest from reference TRBV9 and TRBJ1-1 gives the full variable domain: DSGVTQTPKHLITATGQRVTLRCSPRSGDLSVYWYQQSLDQGLQFLIQYYNGEERAKGNILERFSAQQFPDLHSELNLSSLELGDSALYFCASSVEGTEAFFGQGTRLTVV.

V is TRBV5-5 and J is TRBJ2-7; 7 bases are a match to TRBD1. Per the germline V gene, CDR1 is SGHKS and CDR2 is YYEKEE (reference sequence). The CDR3 extends over 17 amino acids. The junction had 12 bases not matched to a gene; V was cut back by 3 bases and J by 0 bases. CDR3 in amino acids: CASSSSTRTGGSYEQYF. The CDR3 nucleotides read TGTGCCAGCAGCTCATCTACTCGGACAGGAGGCTCCTACGAGCAGTACTTC.

A few counts support this clone. The chain has TRBV28 and TRBJ1-1; no definite D call. Germline CDR1 reads MDHEN; CDR2 reads SYDVKM. With 7 bases removed from V and 5 bases from J, the gap between germline ends came to 8 bases. The CDR3 loop spans 11 amino acids. CDR3: CASIWGTEAFF. The CDR3 DNA sequence: TGTGCCAGCATCTGGGGAACTGAAGCTTTCTTT.

This chain connects TRBV28 to TRBJ1-2; D uncertain. The CDR3 is made up of 17 amino acids. V was cut by 4 bases and J by 3 bases, with 21 bases left in between. The germline CDR1 and CDR2 sequences are MDHEN and SYDVKM. The CDR3 DNA reads TGTGCCAGCAGTTCAGTGGGCCGACGAGACCGCGACTATGGCTACACCTTC. Its protein product is CASSSVGRRDRDYGYTF.

The V and J genes are TRBV4-1 and TRBJ2-7, with TRBD2 matching over 9 bases. The J segment lost 0 bases and the V segment lost 1 base, leaving 4 bases of the junction unmatched. The length of the CDR3 is 16 residues. In germline, CDR1 is MGHRA, CDR2 YSYEKL. CDR3 coding DNA: TGCGCCAGCAGCCAAGGTAGCGGGAGCCACTCCTACGAGCAGTACTTC. Amino acid sequence: CASSQGSGSHSYEQYF.

This clone occurred once. This rearrangement joins TRBV7-6 to TRBJ2-1, with D perhaps assigned TRBD1 or TRBD2 (5 bases each). The V end lost 5 bases, the J end lost 10 bases, and 9 bases lay between the germline ends. Germline-derived CDR1 and CDR2 are SGHVS and FNYEAQ. CDR3 length: 11 residues. The CDR3 reads CASSRDHEQFF. The CDR3 DNA is TGTGCCAGCAGCCGGGACCACGAGCAGTTCTTC.

The chain's CDR3 is CASSAGLALTDTQYF. The CDR3 DNA follows: TGTGCCAGCAGTGCGGGACTAGCACTAACAGATACGCAGTATTTT. V usage is TRBV2 and J usage is TRBJ2-3; the match to TRBD2 covers 9 bases. CDR3 length equals 15 residues. Germline-derived CDR1 and CDR2 are SNHLY and FYNNEI. J was trimmed by 3 bases and V by 4 bases; bases with no gene match: 5.

The chain employs TRBV7-9 and TRBJ2-7; TRBD1 is a possible D gene (6 bases). The CDR3 totals 14 residues. V lost 3 bases and J 3 bases, leaving 12 bases between the germline ends. Germline CDR1 and CDR2: SEHNR and FQNEAQ (reference sequence). The CDR3 nucleotides read TGTGCCAGCAGCTTTCGGGACACCCTCTACGAGCAGTACTTC. Protein: CASSFRDTLYEQYF.

This clone was counted a single time. In nucleotides, the CDR3 is TGTGCCAGCAGCCCCCAGGTCCGGGATACGCAGTATTTT. It codes for CASSPQVRDTQYF. This chain connects TRBV7-9 to TRBJ2-3; unclear D gene. V lost 5 bases to trimming and J lost 6 bases, with 12 bases between them. CDR3 length equals 13 residues. Per the germline V gene, CDR1 is SEHNR and CDR2 is FQNEAQ (reference sequence). Combining the CDR3 with reference TRBV7-9 and TRBJ2-3 gives the whole variable domain DTGVSQNPRHKITKRGQNVTFRCDPISEHNRLYWYRQTLGQGPEFLTYFQNEAQLEKSRLLSDRFSAERPKGSFSTLEIQRTEQGDSAMYLCASSPQVRDTQYFGPGTRLTVL.

The V gene is TRBV11-2, the J gene TRBJ2-7; D gene unclear. The V end was cut by 5 bases, the J end by 2 bases, with 10 bases between. This CDR3 is built from 13 residues. In germline, CDR1 is SGHAT, CDR2 FQNNGV. The CDR3 region is CASSPRRTYEQYF. The CDR3 DNA reads as TGTGCCAGCAGCCCACGACGGACCTACGAGCAGTACTTC.

This clone has only a few counts. The gene calls are TRBV10-3 and TRBJ2-2; no reliable D call. This CDR3 contains 16 residues. The germline V gene encodes CDR1 ENHRY and CDR2 SYGVKD. Trimming stripped 3 bases from V and 3 bases from J, with 14 bases between. The CDR3 coding sequence is TGTGCCATCAGTGATTGGGGTCTAGTGGACACCGGGGAGCTGTTTTTT. It specifies CAISDWGLVDTGELFF.

CDR3 loop: CASSLRGWDGYTF. The CDR3 bases are TGTGCCAGCAGTCTCAGGGGGTGGGATGGCTACACCTTC. The chain has TRBV28 and TRBJ1-2; 7 bases match TRBD1. This CDR3 is 13 amino acids long. The ends lost 5 bases at V and 6 bases at J; junction bases unmatched: 6. From germline, CDR1 is MDHEN and CDR2 SYDVKM.

This clone appeared once. V gene TRBV7-9 combines with J gene TRBJ2-1; D is possibly TRBD2 (5 bases). CDR1 and CDR2 from the germline V gene are SEHNR and FQNEAQ (reference sequence). This CDR3 comprises 14 residues. The ends were cut back, 0 bases at V and 10 bases at J, with 13 bases in the middle. CDR3 protein: CASSLAIRGEEQFF. The CDR3 DNA sequence: TGTGCCAGCAGCTTAGCGATCCGGGGAGAGGAGCAGTTCTTC.

The rearrangement joins TRBV7-8 to TRBJ2-3, with D uncertain. The CDR3 loop spans 14 amino acids. V was clipped by 2 bases and J by 4 bases, with 10 bases between them. The germline gives CDR1 SGHVS, CDR2 FQNEAQ. CDR3 DNA sequence: TGTGCCAGCAGCTTAAGACCTGCACCAGATACGCAGTATTTT. This encodes CASSLRPAPDTQYF.

Comments on this clone: This sample also contains other DNA sequences that code for the same CDR3. The chain carries TRBV9 and TRBJ2-7; 8 bases match TRBD1. There are 14 residues in the CDR3. The V gene's germline CDR1 is SGDLS and CDR2 YYNGEE. V shed 2 bases and J 6 bases; nucleotides not matched to a gene: 7. The CDR3 spells CASSVGTGLGEQYF. The CDR3 DNA sequence: TGTGCCAGCAGCGTGGGGACAGGCTTGGGCGAGCAGTACTTC.

This clone has only one observation. The CDR3 coding sequence is TGTGCCAGCAGTGATGGGGGGTCTCAGCCCCAGCATTTT. The encoded protein is CASSDGGSQPQHF. The J gene is TRBJ1-5, the V gene TRBV25-1; D is possibly TRBD1 (5 bases). Germline values: CDR1 MGHDK, CDR2 SYGVNS. Trimming removed 3 bases from V and 6 bases from J, with 9 bases in between. The CDR3 runs to 13 residues.

This clone occurred a few times. The rearrangement uses TRBV9 and TRBJ1-5, with TRBD1 as a possible D gene (6 bases). The CDR3 spans 15 residues. The V gene's germline CDR1 is SGDLS and CDR2 YYNGEE. The V and J ends lost 2 bases and 5 bases respectively, with 14 bases between them. The CDR3 region has the DNA TGTGCCAGCAGCGTCACGGGGGGCATGGATCAGCCCCAGCATTTT. Translated, it gives CASSVTGGMDQPQHF.